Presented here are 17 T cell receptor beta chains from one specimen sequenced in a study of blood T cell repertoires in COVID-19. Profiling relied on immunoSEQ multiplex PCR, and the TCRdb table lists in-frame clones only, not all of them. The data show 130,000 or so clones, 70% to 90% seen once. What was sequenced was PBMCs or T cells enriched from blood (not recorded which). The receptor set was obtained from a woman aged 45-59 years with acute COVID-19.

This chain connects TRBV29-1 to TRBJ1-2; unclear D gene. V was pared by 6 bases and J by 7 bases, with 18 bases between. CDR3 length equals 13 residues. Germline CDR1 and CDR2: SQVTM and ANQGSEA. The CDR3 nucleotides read TGCAGCGTCCTCGACTGGCCCGGGTCTGGCTACACCTTC. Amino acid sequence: CSVLDWPGSGYTF.

The CDR3 region is CASSSGTDYGYTF. The CDR3 DNA reads TGTGCCAGCTCCTCCGGGACAGACTATGGCTACACCTTC. The chain employs TRBV18 and TRBJ1-2; 7 nucleotides agree with TRBD1. The CDR3 consists of 13 residues. After removal of 6 bases from V and 3 bases from J, the junction contained 4 bases not matched to a gene. Germline CDR1 KGHSH, CDR2 LQKENI.

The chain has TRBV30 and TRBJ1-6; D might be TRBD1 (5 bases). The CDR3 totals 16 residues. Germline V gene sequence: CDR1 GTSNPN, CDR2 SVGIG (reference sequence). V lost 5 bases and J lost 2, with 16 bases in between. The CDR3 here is CAWGREARTYNSPLHF. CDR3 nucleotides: TGTGCCTGGGGCAGGGAGGCCCGAACCTATAATTCACCCCTCCACTTT. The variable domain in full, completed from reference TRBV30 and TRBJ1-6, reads SQTIHQWPATLVQPVGSPLSLECTVEGTSNPNLYWYRQAAGRGLQLLFYSVGIGQISSEVPQNLSASRPQDRQFILSSKKLLLSDSGFYLCAWGREARTYNSPLHFGNGTRLTVT.

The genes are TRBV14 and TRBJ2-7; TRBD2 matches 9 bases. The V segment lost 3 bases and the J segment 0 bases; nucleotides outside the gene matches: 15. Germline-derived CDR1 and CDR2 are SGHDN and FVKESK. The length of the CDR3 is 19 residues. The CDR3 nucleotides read TGTGCCAGCAGCCAGGCAGGGGTACCTAGCGGGGCCAGCTCCTACGAGCAGTACTTC. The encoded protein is CASSQAGVPSGASSYEQYF.

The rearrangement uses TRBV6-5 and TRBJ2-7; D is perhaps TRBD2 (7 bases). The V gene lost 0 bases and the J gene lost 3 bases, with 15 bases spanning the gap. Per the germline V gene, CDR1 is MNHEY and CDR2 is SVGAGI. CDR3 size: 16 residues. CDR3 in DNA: TGTGCCAGCAGTTACTCGGGCGGGGAGGGGGTCTACGAGCAGTACTTC. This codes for CASSYSGGEGVYEQYF.

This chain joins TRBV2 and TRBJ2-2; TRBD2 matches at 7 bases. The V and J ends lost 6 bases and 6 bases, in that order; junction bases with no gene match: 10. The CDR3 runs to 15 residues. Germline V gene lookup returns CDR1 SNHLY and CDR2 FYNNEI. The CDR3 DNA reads TGTGCCAGCAGGGAGACTAGCATTTCACCCGGGGAGCTGTTTTTT. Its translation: CASRETSISPGELFF.

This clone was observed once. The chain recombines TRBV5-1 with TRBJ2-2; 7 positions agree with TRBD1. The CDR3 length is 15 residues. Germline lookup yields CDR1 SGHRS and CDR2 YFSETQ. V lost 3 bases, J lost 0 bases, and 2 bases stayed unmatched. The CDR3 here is CASSSGTANTGELFF. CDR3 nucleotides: TGCGCCAGCAGCTCCGGGACAGCGAACACCGGGGAGCTGTTTTTT.

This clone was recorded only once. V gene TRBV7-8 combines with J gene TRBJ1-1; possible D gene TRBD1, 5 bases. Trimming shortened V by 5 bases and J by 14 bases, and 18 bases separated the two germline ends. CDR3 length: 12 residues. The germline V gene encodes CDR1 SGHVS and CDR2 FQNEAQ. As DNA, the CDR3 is TGTGCCAGCAGCCTTTACCAGGGATCAAGCTTCTTT. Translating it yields CASSLYQGSSFF.

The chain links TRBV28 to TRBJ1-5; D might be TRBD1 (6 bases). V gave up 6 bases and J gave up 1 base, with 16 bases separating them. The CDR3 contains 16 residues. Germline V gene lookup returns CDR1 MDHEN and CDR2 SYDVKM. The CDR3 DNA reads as TGTGCCAGCAGCCCGGGGGGGCGCGGAAGCAATCAGCCCCAGCATTTT. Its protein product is CASSPGGRGSNQPQHF.

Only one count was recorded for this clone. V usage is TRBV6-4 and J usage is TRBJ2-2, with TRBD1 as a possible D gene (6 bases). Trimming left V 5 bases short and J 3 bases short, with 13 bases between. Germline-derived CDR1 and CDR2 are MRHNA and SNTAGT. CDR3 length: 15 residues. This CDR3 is CASSFTGMDTGELFF. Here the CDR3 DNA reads TGTGCCAGCAGTTTTACAGGGATGGACACCGGGGAGCTGTTTTTT.

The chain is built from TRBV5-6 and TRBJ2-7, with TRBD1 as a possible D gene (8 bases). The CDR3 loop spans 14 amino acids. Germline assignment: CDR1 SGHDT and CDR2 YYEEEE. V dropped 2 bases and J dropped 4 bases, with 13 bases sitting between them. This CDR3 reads CASSLGQGGYEQYF. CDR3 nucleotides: TGTGCCAGCAGCTTAGGACAGGGAGGGTACGAGCAGTACTTC. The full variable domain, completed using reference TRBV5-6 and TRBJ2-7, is DAGVTQSPTHLIKTRGQQVTLRCSPKSGHDTVSWYQQALGQGPQFIFQYYEEEERQRGNFPDRFSGHQFPNYSSELNVNALLLGDSALYLCASSLGQGGYEQYFGPGTRLTVT.

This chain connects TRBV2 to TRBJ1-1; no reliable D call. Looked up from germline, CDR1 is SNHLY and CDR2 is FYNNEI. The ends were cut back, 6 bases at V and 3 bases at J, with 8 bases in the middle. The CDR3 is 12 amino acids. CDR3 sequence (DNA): TGTGCCAGCAGCGGGGATGACACTGAAGCTTTCTTT. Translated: CASSGDDTEAFF. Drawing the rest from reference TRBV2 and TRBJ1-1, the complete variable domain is EPEVTQTPSHQVTQMGQEVILRCVPISNHLYFYWYRQILGQKVEFLVSFYNNEISEKSEIFDDQFSVERPDGSNFTLKIRSTKLEDSAMYFCASSGDDTEAFFGQGTRLTVV.

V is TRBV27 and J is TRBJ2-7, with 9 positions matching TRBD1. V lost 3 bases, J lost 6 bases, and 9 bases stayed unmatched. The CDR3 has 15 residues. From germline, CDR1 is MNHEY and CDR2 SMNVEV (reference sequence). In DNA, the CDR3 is TGTGCCAGCAGTTTTATGACAGGGGGGGTCTCCGAGCAGTACTTC. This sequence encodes CASSFMTGGVSEQYF.

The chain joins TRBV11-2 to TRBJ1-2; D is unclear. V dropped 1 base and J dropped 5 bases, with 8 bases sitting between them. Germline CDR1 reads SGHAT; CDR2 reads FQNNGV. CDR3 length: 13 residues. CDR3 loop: CASSLGTVYGYTF. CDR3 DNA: TGTGCCAGCAGCTTAGGGACTGTTTATGGCTACACCTTC.

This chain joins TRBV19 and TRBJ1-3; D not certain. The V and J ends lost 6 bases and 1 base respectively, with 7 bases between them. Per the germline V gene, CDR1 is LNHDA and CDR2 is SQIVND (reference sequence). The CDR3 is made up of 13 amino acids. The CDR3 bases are TGTGCCAGTAGAGCCAATTCTGGAAACACCATATATTTT. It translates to CASRANSGNTIYF.

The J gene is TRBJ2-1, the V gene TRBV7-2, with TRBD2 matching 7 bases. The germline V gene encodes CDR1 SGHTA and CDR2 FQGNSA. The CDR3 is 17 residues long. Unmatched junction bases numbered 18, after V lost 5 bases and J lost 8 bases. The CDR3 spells CASSARLAGGWLDEQFF. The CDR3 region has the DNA TGTGCCAGCAGCGCAAGACTAGCCGGAGGGTGGTTGGATGAGCAGTTCTTC.

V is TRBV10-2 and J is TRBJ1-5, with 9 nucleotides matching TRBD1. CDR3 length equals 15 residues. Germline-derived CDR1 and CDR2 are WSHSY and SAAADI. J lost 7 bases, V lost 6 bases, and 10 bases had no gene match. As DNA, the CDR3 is TGCGCCAGCAGCTACACAGGGGGCGCAGGGCAGCCCCAGCATTTT. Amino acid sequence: CASSYTGGAGQPQHF.